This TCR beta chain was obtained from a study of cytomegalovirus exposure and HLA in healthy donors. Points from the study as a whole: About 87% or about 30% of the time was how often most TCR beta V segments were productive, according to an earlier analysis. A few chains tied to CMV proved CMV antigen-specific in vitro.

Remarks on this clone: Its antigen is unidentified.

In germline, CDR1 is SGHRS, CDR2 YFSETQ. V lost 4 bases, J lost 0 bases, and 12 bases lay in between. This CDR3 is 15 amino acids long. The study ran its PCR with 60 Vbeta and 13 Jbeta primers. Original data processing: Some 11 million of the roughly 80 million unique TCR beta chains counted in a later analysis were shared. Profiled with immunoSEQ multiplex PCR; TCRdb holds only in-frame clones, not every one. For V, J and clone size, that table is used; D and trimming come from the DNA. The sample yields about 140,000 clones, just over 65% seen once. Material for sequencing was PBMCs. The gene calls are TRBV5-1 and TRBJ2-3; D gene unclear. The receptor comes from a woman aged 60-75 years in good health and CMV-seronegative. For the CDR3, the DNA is TGCGCCAGCAGCGGCGGCAGTTTCAGCACAGATACGCAGTATTTT. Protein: CASSGGSFSTDTQYF. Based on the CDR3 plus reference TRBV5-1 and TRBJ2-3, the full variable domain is KAGVTQTPRYLIKTRGQQVTLSCSPISGHRSVSWYQQTPGQGLQFLFEYFSETQRNKGNFPGRFSGRQFSNSRSEMNVSTLELGDSALYLCASSGGSFSTDTQYFGPGTRLTVL.